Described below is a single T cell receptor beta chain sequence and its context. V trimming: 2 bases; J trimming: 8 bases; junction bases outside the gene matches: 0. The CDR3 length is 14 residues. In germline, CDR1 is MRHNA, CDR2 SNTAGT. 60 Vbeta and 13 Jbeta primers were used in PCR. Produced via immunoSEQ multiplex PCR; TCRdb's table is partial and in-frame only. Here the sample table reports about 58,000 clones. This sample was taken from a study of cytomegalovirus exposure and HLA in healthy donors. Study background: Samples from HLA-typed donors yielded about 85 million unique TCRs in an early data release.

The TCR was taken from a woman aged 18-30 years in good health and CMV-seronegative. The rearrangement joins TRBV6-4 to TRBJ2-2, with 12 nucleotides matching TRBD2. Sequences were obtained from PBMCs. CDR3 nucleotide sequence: TGTGCCAGCAGTGACGGACTAGCGGGAGGGGAGCTGTTTTTT. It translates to CASSDGLAGGELFF.